A selection of T cell receptor beta chains follows, all from one sample in a study of shared clonotypes between healthy human individuals. The data were produced by immunoSEQ multiplex PCR, yet TCRdb's version contains in-frame clones alone and is incomplete. The sample holds 2 million to 2.5 million clones, 90% to 97% seen once. The sample consisted of naive CD4+ T cells sorted from blood. The receptors here all came from a man aged 18 to 29 in good health. CDR3s include the opening cysteine and the closing phenylalanine or tryptophan. A D gene is named only where the DNA matches it firmly. Only some rows state a clone size, as once, few, many or a class for expanded clones.

D gene: TRBD1; clone size: -; J gene: TRBJ2-5; V gene: TRBV25-1; CDR3 DNA: TGTGCCAGCAGTGAACTGACAGGGGTAGAGACCCAGTACTTC; CDR3 protein: CASSELTGVETQYF
D gene: TRBD2; clone size: -; J gene: TRBJ2-3; V gene: TRBV7-8; CDR3 DNA: TGTGCCAGCAGCTCCCTAGCGGGGGGGCCGGATACGCAGTATTTT; CDR3 protein: CASSSLAGGPDTQYF
D gene: -; clone size: -; J gene: TRBJ1-2; V gene: TRBV23-1; CDR3 DNA: TGCGCCAGCAGGGCCTCAGGGAACTATGGCTACACCTTC; CDR3 protein: CASRASGNYGYTF
D gene: -; clone size: -; J gene: TRBJ2-3; V gene: TRBV5-1; CDR3 DNA: TGCGCCAGCAAACTAGAAGGCACAGATACGCAGTATTTT; CDR3 protein: CASKLEGTDTQYF
D gene: -; clone size: -; J gene: TRBJ2-7; V gene: TRBV5-7; CDR3 DNA: TGTGCCAGCAACCCCATCGCAGAGCAGGGATCAATCCTGTACGAGCAGTACTTC; CDR3 protein: CASNPIAEQGSILYEQYF
D gene: TRBD1; clone size: -; J gene: TRBJ1-1; V gene: TRBV5-4; CDR3 DNA: TGTGCCATCGAGGACAGGGATGGCGCTGAAGCTTTCTTT; CDR3 protein: CAIEDRDGAEAFF
D gene: -; clone size: -; J gene: TRBJ1-1; V gene: TRBV6-5; CDR3 DNA: TGTGCCAGCAGTAGGGCAGGGTTCACTGAAGCTTTCTTT; CDR3 protein: CASSRAGFTEAFF
D gene: -; clone size: -; J gene: TRBJ2-2; V gene: TRBV7-6; CDR3 DNA: TGTGCCAGCAGCATGGACAGTGCCCCTGGGGAGCTGTTTTTT; CDR3 protein: CASSMDSAPGELFF
D gene: TRBD1; clone size: -; J gene: TRBJ1-5; V gene: TRBV27; CDR3 DNA: TGTGCCAGCAGTCCACGGACAGGGGGCGCACAGGGTGTGAAGCCCCAGCATTTT; CDR3 protein: CASSPRTGGAQGVKPQHF
D gene: TRBD1; clone size: -; J gene: TRBJ2-3; V gene: TRBV5-5; CDR3 DNA: TGTGCCAGCAGCTCCCGGGACAGGCAGTATTTT; CDR3 protein: CASSSRDRQYF
D gene: -; clone size: -; J gene: TRBJ1-2; V gene: TRBV7-6; CDR3 DNA: TGTGCCAGCAGCTTTAACGACTATGGCTACACCTTC; CDR3 protein: CASSFNDYGYTF
D gene: TRBD1; clone size: -; J gene: TRBJ1-4; V gene: TRBV6-6; CDR3 DNA: TGTGCCAGCAATACAGGGGGCGGGTTTCGAGATGAAAAACTGTTTTTT; CDR3 protein: CASNTGGGFRDEKLFF
D gene: -; clone size: -; J gene: TRBJ2-7; V gene: TRBV19; CDR3 DNA: TGTGCCAGTAGCCATACATTCGACGCCTACGAGCAGTACTTC; CDR3 protein: CASSHTFDAYEQYF
D gene: TRBD1; clone size: -; J gene: TRBJ1-3; V gene: TRBV7-7; CDR3 DNA: TGTGCTAGCAGCCCAGGGGGCCCTGGAAACACCATATATTTT; CDR3 protein: CASSPGGPGNTIYF
D gene: TRBD1; clone size: -; J gene: TRBJ1-1; V gene: TRBV6-6; CDR3 DNA: TGTGCCAGCAGATCCAGGGACAGGAACACTGAAGCTTTCTTT; CDR3 protein: CASRSRDRNTEAFF
D gene: TRBD1; clone size: -; J gene: TRBJ2-5; V gene: TRBV9; CDR3 DNA: TGTGCCAGCAGTAATCTCCGGGGACAGGGGATTAGGGAGACCCAGTACTTC; CDR3 protein: CASSNLRGQGIRETQYF
D gene: -; clone size: -; J gene: TRBJ2-4; V gene: TRBV12-5; CDR3 DNA: TGTGCTAGTGGTTTGGGACTCCCACGACAGTCCCCCACCCCTCCCATTCAGTACTTC; CDR3 protein: CASGLGLPRQSPTPPIQYF
D gene: -; clone size: once; J gene: TRBJ1-2; V gene: TRBV15; CDR3 DNA: TGTGCCACCAGCAGAGAACCAGTTAACTATGGCTACACCTTC; CDR3 protein: CATSREPVNYGYTF
D gene: -; clone size: -; J gene: TRBJ2-7; V gene: TRBV29-1; CDR3 DNA: TGCAGCGTTGTAGGAGGGAAAAATGTAGAGCAGTACTTC; CDR3 protein: CSVVGGKNVEQYF
D gene: TRBD2; clone size: -; J gene: TRBJ2-2; V gene: TRBV30; CDR3 DNA: TGTGCCTGCAACAGTGAACTAGCGGGAATCGGGGAGCTGTTTTTT; CDR3 protein: CACNSELAGIGELFF